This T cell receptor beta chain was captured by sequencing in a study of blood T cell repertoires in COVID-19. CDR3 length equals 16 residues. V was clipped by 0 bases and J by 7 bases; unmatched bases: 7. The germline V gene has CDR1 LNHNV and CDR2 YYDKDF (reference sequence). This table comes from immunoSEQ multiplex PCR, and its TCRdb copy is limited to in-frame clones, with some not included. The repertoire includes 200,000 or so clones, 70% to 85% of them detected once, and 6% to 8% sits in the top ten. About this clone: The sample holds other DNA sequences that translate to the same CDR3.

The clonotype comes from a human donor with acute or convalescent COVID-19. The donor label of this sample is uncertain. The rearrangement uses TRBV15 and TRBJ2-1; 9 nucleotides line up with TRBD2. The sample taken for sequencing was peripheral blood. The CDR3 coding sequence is TGTGCCACCAGCAGAGATGGGCTAGCGGGAAGTAATGAGCAGTTCTTC. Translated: CATSRDGLAGSNEQFF.